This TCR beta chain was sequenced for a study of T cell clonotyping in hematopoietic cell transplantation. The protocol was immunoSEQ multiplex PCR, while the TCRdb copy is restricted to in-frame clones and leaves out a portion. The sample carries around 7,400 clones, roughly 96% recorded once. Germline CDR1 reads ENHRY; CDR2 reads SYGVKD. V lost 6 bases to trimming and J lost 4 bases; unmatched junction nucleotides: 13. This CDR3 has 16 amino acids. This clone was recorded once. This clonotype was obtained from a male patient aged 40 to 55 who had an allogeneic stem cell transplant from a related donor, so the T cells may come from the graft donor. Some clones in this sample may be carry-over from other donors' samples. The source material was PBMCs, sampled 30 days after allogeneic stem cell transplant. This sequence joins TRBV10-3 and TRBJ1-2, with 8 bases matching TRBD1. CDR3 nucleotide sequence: TGTGCCATCAGCCCCCACGGAGGGGACAGGCGCTATGGCTACACCTTC. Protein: CAISPHGGDRRYGYTF.